The entry below gives a single T cell receptor beta chain sequence along with its context. The antigen is undetermined. The data are from a study of cytomegalovirus exposure and HLA in healthy donors. Whole-study findings and limits: A likely sequencing artifact accounted for one observed cluster of highly shared sequence variants. Being indistinguishable, some V segments were excluded, TRBV6-2 and TRBV6-3 among them.

The PCR used 60 Vbeta and 13 Jbeta primers. The table came from immunoSEQ multiplex PCR; TCRdb's copy has only in-frame clones and leaves some out. This sample carries approximately 150,000 clones, about 84% of them seen once, and the ten largest clones take around 4.8%. The germline V gene has CDR1 LGHNA and CDR2 YSLEER. Trimming removed 1 base from V and 4 bases from J, with 10 bases in between. This CDR3 has 14 amino acids. The study sampled nominally healthy donors, though unrecorded immune exposures were likely. The J gene is TRBJ1-1, the V gene TRBV4-3; D uncertain. Sequencing was done on a sample of PBMCs. The receptor's source is a man in his late teens or twenties in good health and CMV-seronegative. CDR3 in DNA: TGCGCCAGCAGCCAAGGACTACGGGGCACTGAAGCTTTCTTT. This sequence encodes CASSQGLRGTEAFF.